This T cell receptor (beta chain) was identified in a study of response to subunit inactivated influenza vaccine. CDR1 is LGHNA and CDR2 is YNFKEQ in the germline V gene. This CDR3 contains 15 residues. V lost 0 bases and J 4 bases, leaving 13 bases between the germline ends. Worth noting for this clonotype: Its antigen is as yet unknown.

TCRdb analysed the RT-PCR reads with MiXCR anew, one entry per CDR3 protein. The table includes around 600,000 distinct CDR3 sequences, 11% detected once. General observations from the study: That few new T cells are recruited by each seasonal influenza vaccination was the authors' suggestion.

The data also belong to a second study, concerning T cells expressing NK-cell markers. According to that study: Libraries used 5'RACE template switching adding universal primer site and UMIs. Seven of the eight sequenced donors were classified as HCMV-seropositive, and one was classified as seronegative. Dominance of the CD3+CD56-NKG2C+ fraction by these clonotypes also held in a handful of donors.

The source material was PBMCs from blood, sampled on the day of vaccination. The source is a man aged 45 to 65 who received an inactivated influenza vaccine. The genes are TRBV4-2 and TRBJ2-7; D might be TRBD2 (5 bases). The CDR3, as DNA: TGTGCCAGCAGCCAAGATCCGGGGAAGGGATACGAGCAGTACTTC. Its translation is CASSQDPGKGYEQYF.